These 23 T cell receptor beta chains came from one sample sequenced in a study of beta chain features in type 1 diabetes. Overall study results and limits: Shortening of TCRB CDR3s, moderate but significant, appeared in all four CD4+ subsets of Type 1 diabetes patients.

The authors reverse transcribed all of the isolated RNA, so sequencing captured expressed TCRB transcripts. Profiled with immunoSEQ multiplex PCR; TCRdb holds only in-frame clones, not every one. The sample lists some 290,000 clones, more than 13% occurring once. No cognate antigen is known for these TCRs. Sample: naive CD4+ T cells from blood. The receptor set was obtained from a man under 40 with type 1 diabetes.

The CDR3 loop reads CASSPGGRNEQFF. The CDR3 DNA is TGTGCCAGCAGCCCAGGGGGTAGAAATGAGCAGTTCTTC. The V and J genes are TRBV9 and TRBJ2-1, with TRBD1 matching over 7 bases. Losses at the gene ends were 4 bases for V and 7 bases for J; bases not matched to a gene: 5. The germline V gene has CDR1 SGDLS and CDR2 YYNGEE. CDR3 size: 13 residues.

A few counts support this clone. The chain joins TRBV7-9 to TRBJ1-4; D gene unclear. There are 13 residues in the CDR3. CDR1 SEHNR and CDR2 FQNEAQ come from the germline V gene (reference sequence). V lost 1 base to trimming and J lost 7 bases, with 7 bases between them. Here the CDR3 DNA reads TGTGCCAGCAGCTTAGAGCTCCGTGAAAAACTGTTTTTT. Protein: CASSLELREKLFF.

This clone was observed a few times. The CDR3 bases are TGTGCCAGCAGCTTCAGCGGGAGCTCCTACAATGAGCAGTTCTTC. The encoded protein is CASSFSGSSYNEQFF. J is TRBJ2-1 and V is TRBV7-9; TRBD2 matches 8 bases. The germline CDR1 and CDR2 sequences are SEHNR and FQNEAQ (reference sequence). J lost 0 bases, V lost 3 bases, and 1 base had no gene match. The CDR3 totals 15 residues.

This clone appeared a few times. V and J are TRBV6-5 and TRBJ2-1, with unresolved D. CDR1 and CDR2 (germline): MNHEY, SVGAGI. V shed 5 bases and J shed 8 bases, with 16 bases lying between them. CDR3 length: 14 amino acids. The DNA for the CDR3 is TGTGCCAGCAGTGCCCGGTCCGGTCGAGATGAGCAGTTCTTC. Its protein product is CASSARSGRDEQFF.

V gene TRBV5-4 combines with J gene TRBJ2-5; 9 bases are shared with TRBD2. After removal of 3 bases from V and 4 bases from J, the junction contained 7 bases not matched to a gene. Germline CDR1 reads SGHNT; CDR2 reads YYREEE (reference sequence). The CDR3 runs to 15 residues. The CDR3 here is CASSSTSGAGETQYF. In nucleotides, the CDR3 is TGTGCCAGCAGCTCGACTAGCGGCGCCGGAGAGACCCAGTACTTC.

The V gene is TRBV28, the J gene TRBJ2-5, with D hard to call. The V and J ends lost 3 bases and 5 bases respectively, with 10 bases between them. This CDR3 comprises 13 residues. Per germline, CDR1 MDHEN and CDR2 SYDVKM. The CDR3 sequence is CASSLRNRETQYF. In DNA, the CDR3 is TGTGCCAGCAGTTTGAGGAATCGGGAGACCCAGTACTTC.

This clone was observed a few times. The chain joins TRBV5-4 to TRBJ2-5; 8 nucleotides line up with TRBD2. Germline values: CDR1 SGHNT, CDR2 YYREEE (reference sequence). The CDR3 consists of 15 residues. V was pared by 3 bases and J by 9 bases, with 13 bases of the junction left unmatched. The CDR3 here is CASSYSLAGPGSQYF. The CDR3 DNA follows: TGTGCCAGCAGCTACTCCTTAGCGGGGCCCGGGTCCCAGTACTTC. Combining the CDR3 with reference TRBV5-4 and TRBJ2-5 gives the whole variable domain ETGVTQSPTHLIKTRGQQVTLRCSSQSGHNTVSWYQQALGQGPQFIFQYYREEENGRGNFPPRFSGLQFPNYSSELNVNALELDDSALYLCASSYSLAGPGSQYFGPGTRLLVL.

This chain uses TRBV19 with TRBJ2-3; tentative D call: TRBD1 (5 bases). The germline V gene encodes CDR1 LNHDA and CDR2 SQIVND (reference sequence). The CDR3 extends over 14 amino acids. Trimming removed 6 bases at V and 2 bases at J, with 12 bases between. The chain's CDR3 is CASRTSGATDTQYF. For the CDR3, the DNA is TGTGCCAGTAGAACCAGTGGGGCCACAGATACGCAGTATTTT.

DNA for the CDR3: TGTGCCAGCAGCCCGACTACAACTAATGAAAAACTGTTTTTT. Amino acid sequence: CASSPTTTNEKLFF. The chain links TRBV9 to TRBJ1-4; no clear D gene. Trimming removed 4 bases from V and 0 bases from J, with 7 bases in between. Germline assignment: CDR1 SGDLS and CDR2 YYNGEE. The CDR3 runs to 14 residues.

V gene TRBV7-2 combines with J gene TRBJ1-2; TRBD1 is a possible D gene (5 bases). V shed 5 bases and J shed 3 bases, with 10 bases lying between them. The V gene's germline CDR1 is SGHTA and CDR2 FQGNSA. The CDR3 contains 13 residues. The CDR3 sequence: CASSLMTDYGYTF. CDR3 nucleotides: TGTGCCAGCAGCCTGATGACAGACTATGGCTACACCTTC.

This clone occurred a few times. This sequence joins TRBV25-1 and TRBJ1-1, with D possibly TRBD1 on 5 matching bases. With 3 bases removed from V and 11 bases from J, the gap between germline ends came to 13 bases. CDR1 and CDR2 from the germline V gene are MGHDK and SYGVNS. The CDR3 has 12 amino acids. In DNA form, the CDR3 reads TGTGCCAGCAGTGACAGGGTAGGTGCGGCTTTCTTT. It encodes CASSDRVGAAFF.

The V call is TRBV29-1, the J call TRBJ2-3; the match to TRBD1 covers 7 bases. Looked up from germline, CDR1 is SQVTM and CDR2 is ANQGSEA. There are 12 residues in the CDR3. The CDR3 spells CRAGDSTDTQYF. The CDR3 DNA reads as TGCAGGGCAGGGGACAGTACAGATACGCAGTATTTT.

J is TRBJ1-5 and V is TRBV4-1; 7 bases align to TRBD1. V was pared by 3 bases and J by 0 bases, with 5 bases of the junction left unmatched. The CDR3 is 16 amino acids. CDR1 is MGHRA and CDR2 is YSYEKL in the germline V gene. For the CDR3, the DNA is TGCGCCAGCAGCCATCCGACAGGGCTTAGCAATCAGCCCCAGCATTTT. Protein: CASSHPTGLSNQPQHF.

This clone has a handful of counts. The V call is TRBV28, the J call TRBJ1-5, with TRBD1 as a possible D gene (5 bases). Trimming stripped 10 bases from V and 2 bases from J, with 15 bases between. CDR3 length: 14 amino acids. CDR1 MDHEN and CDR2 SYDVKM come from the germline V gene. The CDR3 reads CATFGHGGNQPQHF. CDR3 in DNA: TGTGCCACCTTCGGACATGGGGGCAATCAGCCCCAGCATTTT.

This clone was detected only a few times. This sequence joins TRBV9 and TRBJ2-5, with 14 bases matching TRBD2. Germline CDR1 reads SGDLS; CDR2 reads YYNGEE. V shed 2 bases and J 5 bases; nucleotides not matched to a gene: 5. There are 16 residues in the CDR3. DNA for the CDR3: TGTGCCAGCAGCGTCGGGACTAGCGGGAGTCAGGAGACCCAGTACTTC. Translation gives CASSVGTSGSQETQYF.

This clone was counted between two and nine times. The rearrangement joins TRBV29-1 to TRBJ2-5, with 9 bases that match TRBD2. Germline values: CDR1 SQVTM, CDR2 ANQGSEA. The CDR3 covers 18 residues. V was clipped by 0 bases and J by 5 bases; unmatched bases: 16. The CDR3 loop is CSVEEYRLGLAGTETQYF. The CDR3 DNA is TGCAGCGTTGAAGAATACCGCCTGGGGCTAGCGGGAACGGAGACCCAGTACTTC.

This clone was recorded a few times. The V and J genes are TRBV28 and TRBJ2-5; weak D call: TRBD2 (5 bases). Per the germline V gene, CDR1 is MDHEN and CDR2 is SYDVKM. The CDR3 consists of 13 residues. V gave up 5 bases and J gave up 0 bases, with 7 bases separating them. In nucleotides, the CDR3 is TGTGCCAGCAGTCGGAGGTACCAAGAGACCCAGTACTTC. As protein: CASSRRYQETQYF.

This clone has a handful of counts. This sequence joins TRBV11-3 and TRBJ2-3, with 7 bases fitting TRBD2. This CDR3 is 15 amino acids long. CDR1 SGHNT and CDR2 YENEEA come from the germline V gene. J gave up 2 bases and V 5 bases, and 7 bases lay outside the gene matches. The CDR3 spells CASSLQAGSTDTQYF. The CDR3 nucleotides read TGTGCCAGCAGCCTACAAGCGGGGTCCACAGATACGCAGTATTTT.

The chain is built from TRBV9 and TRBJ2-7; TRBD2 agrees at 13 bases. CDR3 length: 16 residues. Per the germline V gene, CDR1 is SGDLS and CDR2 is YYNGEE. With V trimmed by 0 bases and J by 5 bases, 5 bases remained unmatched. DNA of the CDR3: TGTGCCAGCAGCGTAGGACTAGCGGGAGGACAACACGAGCAGTACTTC. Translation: CASSVGLAGGQHEQYF.

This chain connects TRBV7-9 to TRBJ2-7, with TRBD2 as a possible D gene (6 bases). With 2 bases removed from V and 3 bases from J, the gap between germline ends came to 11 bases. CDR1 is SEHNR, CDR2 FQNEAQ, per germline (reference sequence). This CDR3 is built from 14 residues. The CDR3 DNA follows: TGTGCCAGCAGCTTACCGGAGGGTGACTACGAGCAGTACTTC. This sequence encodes CASSLPEGDYEQYF. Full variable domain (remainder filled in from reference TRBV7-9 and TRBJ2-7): DTGVSQNPRHKITKRGQNVTFRCDPISEHNRLYWYRQTLGQGPEFLTYFQNEAQLEKSRLLSDRFSAERPKGSFSTLEIQRTEQGDSAMYLCASSLPEGDYEQYFGPGTRLTVT.

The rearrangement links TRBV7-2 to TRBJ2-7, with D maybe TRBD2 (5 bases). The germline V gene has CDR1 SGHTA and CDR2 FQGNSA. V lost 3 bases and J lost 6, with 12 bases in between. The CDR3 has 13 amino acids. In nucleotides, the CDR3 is TGTGCCAGCAGCTTGAACCTCCGGGGCGAGCAGTACTTC. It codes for CASSLNLRGEQYF.

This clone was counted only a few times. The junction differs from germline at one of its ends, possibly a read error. The CDR3 sequence: CSVSLAGALENQYF. The CDR3 region has the DNA TGCAGCGTGAGTCTAGCGGGAGCTCTAGAGAACCAGTACTTC. The chain links TRBV29-1 to TRBJ2-5, with 10 bases matching TRBD2. Germline V gene lookup returns CDR1 SQVTM and CDR2 ANQGSEA. This CDR3 contains 14 residues.

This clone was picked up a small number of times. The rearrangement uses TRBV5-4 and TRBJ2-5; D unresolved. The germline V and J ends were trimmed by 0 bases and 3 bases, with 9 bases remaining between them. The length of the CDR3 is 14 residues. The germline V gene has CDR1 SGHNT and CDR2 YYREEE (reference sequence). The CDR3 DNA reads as TGTGCCAGCAGCTTGGACTCAGGTGAAGAGACCCAGTACTTC. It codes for CASSLDSGEETQYF.